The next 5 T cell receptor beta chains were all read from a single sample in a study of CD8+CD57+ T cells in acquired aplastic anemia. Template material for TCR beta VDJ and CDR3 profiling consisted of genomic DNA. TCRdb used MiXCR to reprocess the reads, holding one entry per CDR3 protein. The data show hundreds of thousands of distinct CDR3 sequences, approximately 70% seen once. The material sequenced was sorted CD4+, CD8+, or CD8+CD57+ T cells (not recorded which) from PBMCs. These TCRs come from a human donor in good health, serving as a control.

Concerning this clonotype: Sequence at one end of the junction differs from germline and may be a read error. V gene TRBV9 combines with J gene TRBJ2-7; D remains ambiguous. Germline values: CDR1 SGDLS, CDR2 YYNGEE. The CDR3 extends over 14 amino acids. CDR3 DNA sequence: TGTGCCTGCAGCGTATCGGGCCTAGTTTCCGAGCAGTACTTC. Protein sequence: CACSVSGLVSEQYF.

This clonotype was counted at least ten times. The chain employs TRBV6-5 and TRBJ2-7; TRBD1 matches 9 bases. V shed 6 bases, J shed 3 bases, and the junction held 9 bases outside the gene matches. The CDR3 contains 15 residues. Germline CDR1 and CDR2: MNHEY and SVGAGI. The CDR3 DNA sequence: TGTGCCAGCAGCACCGGAACAGGGGGCGGCTACGAGCAGTACTTC. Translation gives CASSTGTGGGYEQYF.

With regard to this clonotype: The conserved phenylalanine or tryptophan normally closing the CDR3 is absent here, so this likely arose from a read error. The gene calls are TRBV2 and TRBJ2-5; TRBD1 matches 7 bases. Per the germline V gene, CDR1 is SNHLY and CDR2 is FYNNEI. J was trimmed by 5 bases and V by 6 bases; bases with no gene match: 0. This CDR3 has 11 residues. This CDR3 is CASRDRETQYY. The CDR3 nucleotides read TGTGCCAGCAGGGACAGGGAGACCCAGTACTAC.

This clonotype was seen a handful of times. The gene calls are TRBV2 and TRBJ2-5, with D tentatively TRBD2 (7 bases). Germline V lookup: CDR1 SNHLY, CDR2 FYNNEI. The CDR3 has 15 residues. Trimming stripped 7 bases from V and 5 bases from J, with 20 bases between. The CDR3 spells CASKFVRGARETQYF. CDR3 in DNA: TGTGCCAGCAAATTCGTCCGGGGGGCCCGGGAGACCCAGTACTTC.

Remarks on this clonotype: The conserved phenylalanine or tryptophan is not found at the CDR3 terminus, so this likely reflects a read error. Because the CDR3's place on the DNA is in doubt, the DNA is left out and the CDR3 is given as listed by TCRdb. The CDR3 here is CASSVERVYYGAI. V is TRBV9 and J is TRBJ1-1; TRBD1, the table's D call, lacks a check against the DNA. Germline loops: CDR1 SGDLS, CDR2 YYNGEE. The CDR3 region is 13 residues in length, termini included.